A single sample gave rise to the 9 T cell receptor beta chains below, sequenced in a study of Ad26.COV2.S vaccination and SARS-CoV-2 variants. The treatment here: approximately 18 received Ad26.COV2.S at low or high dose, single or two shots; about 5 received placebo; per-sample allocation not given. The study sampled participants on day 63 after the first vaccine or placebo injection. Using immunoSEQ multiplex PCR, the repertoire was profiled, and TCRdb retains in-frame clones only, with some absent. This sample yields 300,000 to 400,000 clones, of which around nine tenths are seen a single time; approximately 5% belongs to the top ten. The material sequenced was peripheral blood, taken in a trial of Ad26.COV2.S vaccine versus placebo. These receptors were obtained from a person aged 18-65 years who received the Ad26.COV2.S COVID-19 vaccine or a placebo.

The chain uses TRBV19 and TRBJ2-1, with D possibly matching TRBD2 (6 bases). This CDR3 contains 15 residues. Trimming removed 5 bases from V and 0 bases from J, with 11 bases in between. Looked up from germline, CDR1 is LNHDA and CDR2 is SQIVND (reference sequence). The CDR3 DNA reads TGTGCCAGTAGTTATAGCGGCAGCTCCTACAATGAGCAGTTCTTC. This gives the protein CASSYSGSSYNEQFF.

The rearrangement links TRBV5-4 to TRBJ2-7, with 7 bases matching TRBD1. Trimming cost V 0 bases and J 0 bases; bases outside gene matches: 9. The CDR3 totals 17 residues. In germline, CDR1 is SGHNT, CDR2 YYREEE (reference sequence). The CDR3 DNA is TGTGCCAGCAGCTTGGAACCACAGGGGTCTCCCTCCTACGAGCAGTACTTC. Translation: CASSLEPQGSPSYEQYF.

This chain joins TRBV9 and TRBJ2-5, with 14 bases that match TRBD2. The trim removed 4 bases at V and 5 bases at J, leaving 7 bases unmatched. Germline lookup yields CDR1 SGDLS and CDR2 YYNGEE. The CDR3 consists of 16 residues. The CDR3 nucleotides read TGTGCCAGCAGCTCAGGGACTAGCGGGAGAGGGGAGACCCAGTACTTC. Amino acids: CASSSGTSGRGETQYF.

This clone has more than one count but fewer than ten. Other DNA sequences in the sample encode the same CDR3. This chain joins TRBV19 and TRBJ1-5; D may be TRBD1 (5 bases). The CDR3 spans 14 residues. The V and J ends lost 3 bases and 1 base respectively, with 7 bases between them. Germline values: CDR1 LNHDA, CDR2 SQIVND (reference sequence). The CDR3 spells CASSIQGSNQPQHF. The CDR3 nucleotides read TGTGCCAGTAGTATTCAGGGAAGCAATCAGCCCCAGCATTTT.

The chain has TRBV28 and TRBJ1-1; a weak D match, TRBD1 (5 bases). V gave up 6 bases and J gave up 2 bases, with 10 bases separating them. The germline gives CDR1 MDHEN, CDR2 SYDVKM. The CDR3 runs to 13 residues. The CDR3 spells CASRNQGNTEAFF. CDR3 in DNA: TGTGCCAGCAGGAATCAGGGTAACACTGAAGCTTTCTTT. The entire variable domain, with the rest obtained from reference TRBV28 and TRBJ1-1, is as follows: DVKVTQSSRYLVKRTGEKVFLECVQDMDHENMFWYRQDPGLGLRLIYFSYDVKMKEKGDIPEGYSVSREKKERFSLILESASTNQTSMYLCASRNQGNTEAFFGQGTRLTVV.

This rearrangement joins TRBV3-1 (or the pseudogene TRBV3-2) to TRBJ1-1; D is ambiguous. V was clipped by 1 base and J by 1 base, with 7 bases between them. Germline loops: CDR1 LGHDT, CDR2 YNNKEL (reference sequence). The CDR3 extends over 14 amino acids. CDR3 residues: CASSQGWENTEAFF. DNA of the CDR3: TGTGCCAGCAGCCAAGGGTGGGAGAACACTGAAGCTTTCTTT.

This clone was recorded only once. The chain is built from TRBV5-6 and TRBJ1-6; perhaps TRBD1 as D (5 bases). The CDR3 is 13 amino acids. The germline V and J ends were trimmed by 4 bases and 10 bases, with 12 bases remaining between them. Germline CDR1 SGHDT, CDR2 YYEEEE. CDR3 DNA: TGTGCCAGCAGCACAGACAGAGGGTCACCCCTCCACTTT. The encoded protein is CASSTDRGSPLHF.

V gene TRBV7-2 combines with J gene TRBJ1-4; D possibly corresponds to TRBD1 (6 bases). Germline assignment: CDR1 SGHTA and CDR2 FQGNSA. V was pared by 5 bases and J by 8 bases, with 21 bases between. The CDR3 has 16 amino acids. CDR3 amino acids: CASSLGGMRTVEKLFF. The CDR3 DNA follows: TGTGCCAGCAGCCTCGGTGGGATGAGGACAGTCGAAAAACTGTTTTTT. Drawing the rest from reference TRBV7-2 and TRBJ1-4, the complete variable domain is GAGVSQSPSNKVTEKGKDVELRCDPISGHTALYWYRQSLGQGLEFLIYFQGNSAPDKSGLPSDRFSAERTGGSVSTLTIQRTQQEDSAVYLCASSLGGMRTVEKLFFGSGTQLSVL.

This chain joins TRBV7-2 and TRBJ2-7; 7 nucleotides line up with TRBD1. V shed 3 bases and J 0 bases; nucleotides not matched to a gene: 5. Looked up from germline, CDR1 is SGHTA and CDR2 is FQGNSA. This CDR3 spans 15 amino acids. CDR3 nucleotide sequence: TGTGCCAGCAGCTTCACTCCAGGGGGCTCCTACGAGCAGTACTTC. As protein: CASSFTPGGSYEQYF.